This TCR beta chain is from a study of response to subunit inactivated influenza vaccine. Overall study findings and caveats: There was a suggestion from the authors that each seasonal influenza vaccination recruits few new T cells.

Germline CDR1 is ENHRY and CDR2 is SYGVKD. This CDR3 contains 16 residues. Trimming removed 0 bases at V and 3 bases at J, with 11 bases between. This clonotype came up a few times. No antigen is known for it. TCRdb re-called the RT-PCR reads with MiXCR, one entry per CDR3 protein. This repertoire shows hundreds of thousands of distinct CDR3 sequences, 7.6% found once; its top ten account for 13%. Sequencing used PBMCs from blood, obtained roughly 24 months after vaccination. This chain links TRBV10-3 with TRBJ1-4; TRBD1 might be the D (5 bases). The TCR comes from a man aged 45 to 75 who received an inactivated influenza vaccine. Here the CDR3 reads CAISESVGTANEKLFF. The CDR3 DNA sequence: TGTGCCATCAGTGAGTCAGTCGGGACTGCTAATGAAAAACTGTTTTTT.